This entry lists 21 T cell receptor beta chains sequenced from one sample in a study of kidney transplant recipient with SARS-CoV-2 infection. TCRdb redid the calling of the reads with MiXCR, one entry per CDR3 protein. The table includes fewer than 250,000 distinct CDR3 sequences, roughly 26% detected once. The material sequenced was a blood sample, taken at baseline and between days 110 and 120 from a kidney transplant recipient. The receptors originated from a male patient in his 30s who had COVID-19 and was a kidney transplant recipient. Part of the T cell pool may stem from the graft donor.

This clonotype was counted ten times or more. The V call is TRBV19, the J call TRBJ1-3; 8 nucleotides agree with TRBD1. The germline V gene has CDR1 LNHDA and CDR2 SQIVND (reference sequence). V lost 2 bases to trimming and J lost 4 bases; unmatched junction nucleotides: 7. The CDR3 sequence is 16 residues long. The CDR3 here is CASSISTGEVGNTIYF. In nucleotides, the CDR3 is TGTGCCAGTAGTATATCGACAGGGGAAGTCGGAAACACCATATATTTT. The full variable domain, its missing parts supplied by reference TRBV19 and TRBJ1-3, is DGGITQSPKYLFRKEGQNVTLSCEQNLNHDAMYWYRQDPGQGLRLIYYSQIVNDFQKGDIAEGYSVSREKKESFPLTVTSAQKNPTAFYLCASSISTGEVGNTIYFGEGSWLTVV.

Comments on this clonotype: A much more abundant neighbour one base away suggests this may be a read error. V and J are TRBV6-6 and TRBJ1-1; unclear D gene. The germline V gene encodes CDR1 MNHNY and CDR2 SVGAGI (reference sequence). V was clipped by 10 bases and J by 5 bases, with 17 bases between them. The length of the CDR3 is 13 residues. CDR3 DNA sequence: TGTGCCAACAGAGAAAACAGTAGGACTGAAGCTTTCTTT. It yields the protein CANRENSRTEAFF.

This clonotype was counted at least ten times. V and J are TRBV21-1 and TRBJ1-3. TRBV21-1 is termed a pseudogene. The CDR3 contains 17 residues. DNA for the CDR3: TGTGCCAGCAGCTCCCGCTTAGCTACAACACGCACGAAACACCATATATTT. Translating it yields CASSSRLATTRTKHHIF.

The V gene is TRBV24-1, the J gene TRBJ1-5; D unresolved. The length of the CDR3 is 15 residues. Germline-derived CDR1 and CDR2 are KGHDR and SFDVKD. With 1 base removed from V and 6 bases from J, the gap between germline ends came to 12 bases. The CDR3: CATSDFFMRAQPQHF. DNA of the CDR3: TGTGCCACCAGTGATTTTTTTATGCGTGCTCAGCCCCAGCATTTT.

This clonotype occurred many times. The genes are TRBV10-2 and TRBJ1-2; unclear D gene. Germline loops: CDR1 WSHSY, CDR2 SAAADI. V lost 5 bases to trimming and J lost 4 bases, with 23 bases between them. The CDR3 extends over 17 amino acids. Here the CDR3 reads CASSPGNTSRKTYGYTF. The CDR3 nucleotides are TGCGCCAGCAGTCCGGGAAACACTTCTAGAAAGACCTATGGCTACACCTTC.

This clonotype turned up a few times. The chain links TRBV20-1 to TRBJ2-2; TRBD1 is a possible D gene (6 bases). The CDR3 runs to 12 residues. The V gene's germline CDR1 is DFQATT and CDR2 SNEGSKA (reference sequence). CDR3 protein: CNSTGNTGELFF. In nucleotides, the CDR3 is TGCAACTCGACAGGGAACACCGGGGAGCTGTTTTTT.

This clonotype was recorded at least ten times. V gene TRBV7-6 combines with J gene TRBJ2-7, with D unclear. CDR1 SGHVS and CDR2 FNYEAQ come from the germline V gene. V dropped 5 bases and J dropped 0 bases, with 11 bases sitting between them. This CDR3 spans 14 amino acids. The CDR3 nucleotides read TGTGCCAGCAGCACTGACTTCAGCTCCTACGAGCAGTACTTC. Translated, it gives CASSTDFSSYEQYF.

This clonotype was detected ten times or more. This chain links TRBV6-6 with TRBJ2-2; D unresolved. Germline CDR1 MNHNY, CDR2 SVGAGI (reference sequence). The CDR3 contains 14 residues. V was shortened by 8 bases and J by 3 bases, with 13 bases between the two germline ends. The CDR3 DNA sequence: TGTGCCAGCGGGTTCGGACGGGACACCGGGGAGCTGTTTTTT. As protein: CASGFGRDTGELFF.

About this clonotype: This clone may be a read error of a much larger clone one base away. The chain uses TRBV28 and TRBJ1-5; D not certain. Germline lookup yields CDR1 MDHEN and CDR2 SYDVKM. The CDR3 loop spans 15 amino acids. CDR3 amino acids: CASSRTDRSNRPQHF. CDR3 bases: TGTGCCAGCAGCAGAACGGACCGGAGCAATCGGCCCCAGCATTTT.

The table lists this clonotype with many counts. The chain combines TRBV24-1 with TRBJ2-7; 9 bases fit TRBD1. From germline, CDR1 is KGHDR and CDR2 SFDVKD. The V gene end was trimmed by 3 bases and the J gene end by 5 bases; junction bases not matched to a gene: 4. The CDR3 length is 14 residues. This CDR3 reads CATSDGQGFDEQYF. The CDR3 coding sequence is TGTGCCACCAGTGATGGACAGGGGTTCGACGAGCAGTACTTC.

This clonotype was counted ten times or more. The chain links TRBV20-1 to TRBJ2-1, with a tentative D call TRBD2 (5 bases). CDR1 is DFQATT, CDR2 SNEGSKA, per germline (reference sequence). Trimming took off 3 bases at V and 2 bases at J, with 11 bases between the two ends. This CDR3 is built from 14 residues. CDR3 in DNA: TGCAGTGCTAGTAGTGGGAGAGCCTACAATGAGCAGTTCTTC. It encodes CSASSGRAYNEQFF.

This clonotype was observed many times. This chain uses TRBV21-1 with TRBJ2-7; the table's D gene call, TRBD2, was not cross checked with the DNA. TRBV21-1 is a pseudogene segment. The CDR3 spans 18 residues. The CDR3 loop reads CASINLCKGTSLLCEQYF. The DNA for the CDR3 is TGTGCCAGCATCAACTTATGTAAAGGGACTAGCCTTTTATGCGAGCAGTACTTC.

This clonotype was seen a handful of times. This sequence joins TRBV6-2 or TRBV6-3 and TRBJ2-3; D is tentatively TRBD1 or TRBD2 (5 bases each). The CDR3 is made up of 16 amino acids. Looked up from germline, CDR1 is MNHEY and CDR2 is SVGEGT. Trimming removed 2 bases from V and 4 bases from J, with 16 bases in between. The CDR3 DNA reads TGTGCCAGCAGTTACCTTCGGGGCGAGGGCCCAGATACGCAGTATTTT. It is translated as CASSYLRGEGPDTQYF.

Concerning this clonotype itself: It may be a read error: a sequence one base away is much more abundant. Here the CDR3 omits its conserved ending phenylalanine or tryptophan, so a read error is the likely source. The chain uses TRBV7-4 and TRBJ2-7; the match to TRBD1 covers 9 bases. Looked up from germline, CDR1 is SGHVT and CDR2 is SQSDAQ. The CDR3 length is 17 residues. V trimming: 5 bases; J trimming: 0 bases; junction bases outside the gene matches: 11. The chain's CDR3 is CASSPGQGDPPSYEQYL. The DNA of the CDR3 is TGTGCCAGCAGCCCGGGACAGGGAGACCCCCCCTCCTACGAGCAGTACCTC.

This clonotype was counted many times. The rearrangement joins TRBV12-2 to TRBJ1-2. TRBV12-2 is a known pseudogene. The CDR3 is 17 amino acids. The CDR3 nucleotides are TGTGCAAGTCGCAAGGTGCCGACTCCACGAAAGACCTATGGCTACACCTTC. Translation: CASRKVPTPRKTYGYTF.

This clonotype has at least ten counts. V is TRBV6-1 and J is TRBJ1-2; D gene unclear. Germline values: CDR1 MNHNS, CDR2 SASEGT. V was pared by 5 bases and J by 4 bases, with 23 bases between. This CDR3 contains 17 residues. The CDR3 sequence is CASSISRSMRKTYGYTF. CDR3 sequence (DNA): TGTGCCAGCAGTATTTCGCGCTCTATGCGAAAGACCTATGGCTACACCTTC.

The chain recombines TRBV10-1 with TRBJ1-2; D uncertain. CDR1 WNHNN and CDR2 SYGVQD come from the germline V gene (reference sequence). The CDR3 is made up of 17 amino acids. Trimming stripped 5 bases from V and 4 bases from J, with 23 bases between. The DNA for the CDR3 is TGCGCCAGCAGTAGCCACTTAAGATCGCGAAGGACCTATGGCTACACCTTC. It yields the protein CASSSHLRSRRTYGYTF.

CDR3 loop: CASSLISGAGGNNEQFF. CDR3 sequence (DNA): TGTGCCAGCAGCTTAATTTCCGGAGCGGGAGGGAACAATGAGCAGTTCTTC. This chain connects TRBV7-8 to TRBJ2-1, with 10 bases identical to TRBD2. Losses at the gene ends were 2 bases for V and 5 bases for J; bases not matched to a gene: 9. Germline V lookup: CDR1 SGHVS, CDR2 FQNEAQ. The CDR3 covers 17 residues.

This clonotype was picked up many times. V and J are TRBV11-1 and TRBJ1-2, with D possibly being TRBD1 (6 bases). This CDR3 has 15 amino acids. Germline values: CDR1 SGHAT, CDR2 FQDESV (reference sequence). V lost 6 bases and J lost 5, with 19 bases in between. The CDR3 reads CASSDGGGGWYGYTF. In DNA, the CDR3 is TGTGCCAGCAGTGACGGCGGGGGCGGATGGTATGGCTACACCTTC.

The V and J genes are TRBV7-9 and TRBJ2-1; D remains ambiguous. From germline, CDR1 is SEHNR and CDR2 FQNEAQ (reference sequence). The V gene lost 5 bases and the J gene lost 8 bases, with 13 bases spanning the gap. This CDR3 spans 13 amino acids. In nucleotides, the CDR3 is TGTGCCAGCAGCATAGTTGTAGCCGATGAGCAGTTCTTC. Residues: CASSIVVADEQFF.

Worth noting for this clonotype: A much larger clonotype is one base distant, so this may be a read error. CDR3 sequence: CASSLDTADPYGYTF. CDR3 bases: TGTGCCAGCAGCTTGGATACAGCTGACCCCTATGGCTACACCTTC. The chain uses TRBV5-8 and TRBJ1-2; the D is unclear. Germline-derived CDR1 and CDR2 are SGHTS and YDEGEE. Trimming removed 0 bases from V and 4 bases from J, with 13 bases in between. The CDR3 is made up of 15 amino acids.